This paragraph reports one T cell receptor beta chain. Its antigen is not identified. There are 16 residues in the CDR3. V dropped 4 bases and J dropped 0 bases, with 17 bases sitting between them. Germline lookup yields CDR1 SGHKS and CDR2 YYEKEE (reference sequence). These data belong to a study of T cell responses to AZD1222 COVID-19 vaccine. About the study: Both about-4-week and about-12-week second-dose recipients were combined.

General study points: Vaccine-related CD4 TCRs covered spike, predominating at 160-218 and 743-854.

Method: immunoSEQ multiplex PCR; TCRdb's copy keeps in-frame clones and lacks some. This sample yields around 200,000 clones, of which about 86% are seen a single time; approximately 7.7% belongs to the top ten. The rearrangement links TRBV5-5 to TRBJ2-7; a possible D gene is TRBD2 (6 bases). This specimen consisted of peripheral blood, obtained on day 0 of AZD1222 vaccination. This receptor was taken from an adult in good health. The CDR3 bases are TGTGCCAGCAGCCTAACTGGCCTAGCGTCCTCCTACGAGCAGTACTTC. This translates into CASSLTGLASSYEQYF.